This entry lists 27 T cell receptor beta chains sequenced from one sample in a study of CD8+ T cells in alopecia areata. Following extraction, RNA underwent reverse transcription to cDNA, which served as the sequencing template. The table came from immunoSEQ multiplex PCR; TCRdb's copy has only in-frame clones and leaves some out. The sample includes about 120,000 clones, around 54% seen only once; the top ten take 3% to 4%. Treatment reported: oral pan-JAK inhibitor, 5-10 mg twice daily. The input for sequencing was CD4+ T cells sorted from blood, taken at week 24, from a patient treated with tofacitinib. These receptors all stem from a human donor with alopecia areata.

This clone was found a few times. The V call is TRBV27, the J call TRBJ2-4; perhaps TRBD1 as D (6 bases). Trimming cost V 6 bases and J 8 bases, with 8 bases left between them. The CDR3 is 11 amino acids. Germline V gives CDR1 MNHEY, CDR2 SMNVEV (reference sequence). For the CDR3, the DNA is TGTGCCAGCAGAAAGGGGGACATTCAGTACTTC. It translates to CASRKGDIQYF.

There are a few counts of this clone. The CDR3, as DNA: TGTGCCAGCAGCTTAGGGACCGGCCAGCCCCAGCATTTT. Residues: CASSLGTGQPQHF. The chain employs TRBV7-9 and TRBJ1-5; D unresolved. The CDR3 extends over 13 amino acids. Trimming shortened V by 1 base and J by 7 bases, and 8 bases separated the two germline ends. The germline CDR1 and CDR2 sequences are SEHNR and FQNEAQ (reference sequence).

This clone was picked up a small number of times. This rearrangement joins TRBV7-3 to TRBJ2-1, with 10 bases aligning to TRBD1. The ends lost 2 bases at V and 3 bases at J; junction bases unmatched: 4. The CDR3 consists of 16 residues. Looked up from germline, CDR1 is SGHTA and CDR2 is FQGTGA. The CDR3 reads CASSLYGTGDYNEQFF. For the CDR3, the DNA is TGTGCCAGCAGCTTATATGGGACAGGGGACTACAATGAGCAGTTCTTC.

This clone has a handful of counts. V is TRBV7-9 and J is TRBJ1-1, with TRBD1 identical over 7 bases. Per the germline V gene, CDR1 is SEHNR and CDR2 is FQNEAQ (reference sequence). J lost 6 bases, V lost 4 bases, and 2 bases had no gene match. There are 12 residues in the CDR3. The CDR3 DNA is TGTGCCAGCAGCTCGACAGGGCCTGAAGCTTTCTTT. Its translation is CASSSTGPEAFF.

The chain uses TRBV4-3 and TRBJ1-2, with a weak D call TRBD1 (5 bases). CDR1 is LGHNA and CDR2 is YSLEER in the germline V gene. The CDR3 consists of 15 residues. V lost 0 bases and J 7 bases, leaving 15 bases between the germline ends. The CDR3 sequence is CASSQDVGVTPGYTF. The CDR3 DNA is TGCGCCAGCAGCCAAGATGTAGGGGTGACACCTGGCTACACCTTC.

The V call is TRBV4-1, the J call TRBJ1-2; TRBD1 might be the D (5 bases). The CDR3 sequence is 15 residues long. Trimming pared 0 bases from V and 8 bases from J, leaving 16 bases between. CDR1 is MGHRA, CDR2 YSYEKL, per germline. The CDR3 loop is CASSQDVDSGWGYTF. CDR3 nucleotide sequence: TGCGCCAGCAGCCAAGATGTGGATTCAGGGTGGGGCTACACCTTC.

The V and J genes are TRBV2 and TRBJ2-5, with a possible D match to TRBD2 (6 bases). Germline lookup yields CDR1 SNHLY and CDR2 FYNNEI. CDR3 length: 15 amino acids. V gave up 6 bases and J gave up 1 base, with 15 bases separating them. The CDR3 loop is CASRLEGRGQETQYF. CDR3 sequence (DNA): TGTGCCAGCAGGTTGGAGGGGAGAGGCCAAGAGACCCAGTACTTC.

The V and J genes are TRBV29-1 and TRBJ1-3; TRBD1 is a possible D gene (6 bases). The CDR3 covers 14 residues. The germline gives CDR1 SQVTM, CDR2 ANQGSEA. V gave up 4 bases and J gave up 0 bases, with 10 bases separating them. CDR3 amino acids: CSVARDNSGNTIYF. The CDR3 nucleotides read TGCAGCGTTGCGCGGGACAACTCTGGAAACACCATATATTTT.

The chain combines TRBV25-1 with TRBJ1-1; unclear D gene. Germline lookup yields CDR1 MGHDK and CDR2 SYGVNS. CDR3 length: 13 amino acids. Trimming left V 3 bases short and J 2 bases short, with 7 bases between. The CDR3 region is CASSEGANTEAFF. In nucleotides, the CDR3 is TGTGCCAGCAGTGAGGGTGCCAACACTGAAGCTTTCTTT.

This clone was counted only a few times. The chain recombines TRBV6-6 with TRBJ2-7; perhaps TRBD2 as D (5 bases). CDR1 is MNHNY, CDR2 SVGAGI, per germline (reference sequence). V was clipped by 6 bases and J by 2 bases, with 8 bases between them. The CDR3 loop spans 12 amino acids. As DNA, the CDR3 is TGTGCCAGCAGCCTCGGGACCTACGAGCAGTACTTC. This gives the protein CASSLGTYEQYF.

The chain carries TRBV4-3 and TRBJ2-3; D tentatively reads TRBD1 or TRBD2 (5 bases each). CDR1 and CDR2 (germline): LGHNA, YSLEER. V lost 0 bases to trimming and J lost 5 bases, with 12 bases between them. CDR3 length: 15 residues. The CDR3 DNA reads TGCGCCAGCAGCCAAGATCGGGACCGCCTAGATACGCAGTATTTT. It specifies CASSQDRDRLDTQYF.

The chain recombines TRBV19 with TRBJ1-2; the match to TRBD1 covers 8 bases. Trimming at V came to 2 bases and at J to 4 bases, leaving 9 bases not matched to a gene. Germline loops: CDR1 LNHDA, CDR2 SQIVND (reference sequence). CDR3 length equals 16 residues. CDR3 in amino acids: CASSIQHQTGAYGYTF. CDR3 DNA sequence: TGTGCCAGTAGTATACAACACCAGACAGGGGCCTATGGCTACACCTTC.

The chain couples TRBV27 to TRBJ2-7; 9 nucleotides match TRBD1. The CDR3 totals 15 residues. The V and J ends lost 5 bases and 6 bases, in that order; junction bases with no gene match: 11. Germline CDR1 MNHEY, CDR2 SMNVEV (reference sequence). CDR3 loop: CASSEPGQGFGEQYF. CDR3 bases: TGTGCCAGCAGTGAACCGGGACAGGGATTTGGCGAGCAGTACTTC.

The sample holds one count of this clone. The chain couples TRBV11-2 to TRBJ2-1; 8 bases match TRBD2. The ends lost 4 bases at V and 10 bases at J; junction bases unmatched: 6. This CDR3 has 13 amino acids. Per the germline V gene, CDR1 is SGHAT and CDR2 is FQNNGV. Here the CDR3 reads CASSSTSGLEQFF. DNA of the CDR3: TGTGCCAGCAGCTCCACTAGCGGCTTGGAGCAGTTCTTC.

There are a few counts of this clone. The chain uses TRBV5-1 and TRBJ2-3; D is unresolved. CDR3 length: 15 residues. The germline CDR1 and CDR2 sequences are SGHRS and YFSETQ. V gave up 2 bases and J gave up 0 bases, with 10 bases separating them. This CDR3 reads CASSFGVASTDTQYF. Written as DNA, the CDR3 is TGCGCCAGCAGCTTCGGAGTAGCTAGCACAGATACGCAGTATTTT. The full variable domain, with the rest looked up from reference TRBV5-1 and TRBJ2-3, is KAGVTQTPRYLIKTRGQQVTLSCSPISGHRSVSWYQQTPGQGLQFLFEYFSETQRNKGNFPGRFSGRQFSNSRSEMNVSTLELGDSALYLCASSFGVASTDTQYFGPGTRLTVL.

This chain uses TRBV5-1 with TRBJ1-2; D gene unclear. This CDR3 region has 13 residues. Trimming took 0 bases from V and 4 from J, leaving 7 bases between them. Germline loops: CDR1 SGHRS, CDR2 YFSETQ. The CDR3 region is CASSLEGFYGYTF. The CDR3 DNA reads as TGCGCCAGCAGCTTGGAAGGATTCTATGGCTACACCTTC.

This clone appeared a single time. V usage is TRBV4-2 and J usage is TRBJ1-5; TRBD1 is a possible D gene (6 bases). V dropped 0 bases and J dropped 6 bases, with 18 bases sitting between them. The germline CDR1 and CDR2 sequences are LGHNA and YNFKEQ. The CDR3 loop spans 17 amino acids. In DNA, the CDR3 is TGTGCCAGCAGCCAAGATCTTACGGGGGCGCTGGGTCAGCCCCAGCATTTT. Translated, it gives CASSQDLTGALGQPQHF.

The rearrangement uses TRBV30 and TRBJ1-4; a possible D gene is TRBD1 (5 bases). The V end lost 8 bases, the J end lost 7 bases, and 11 bases lay between the germline ends. The CDR3 spans 11 residues. CDR1 GTSNPN and CDR2 SVGIG come from the germline V gene (reference sequence). The CDR3 loop reads CATGGIEKLFF. The DNA of the CDR3 is TGTGCCACGGGGGGGATTGAAAAACTGTTTTTT.

The chain recombines TRBV18 with TRBJ1-1, with D hard to call. Per germline, CDR1 KGHSH and CDR2 LQKENI. V was clipped by 6 bases and J by 6 bases, with 17 bases between them. This CDR3 is built from 14 residues. CDR3 DNA sequence: TGTGCCAGCTCGGCGACCCAGGACGGGGCTGAAGCTTTCTTT. Translated, it gives CASSATQDGAEAFF.

The rearrangement joins TRBV29-1 to TRBJ2-1; D perhaps matches TRBD2 (5 bases). This CDR3 spans 10 amino acids. V dropped 4 bases and J dropped 9 bases, with 7 bases sitting between them. Germline CDR1 reads SQVTM; CDR2 reads ANQGSEA. In DNA, the CDR3 is TGCAGCGTTGCGGAGGTTGAGCAGTTCTTC. It specifies CSVAEVEQFF.

The chain links TRBV18 to TRBJ2-3; D is unclear. The CDR3 covers 11 residues. Per the germline V gene, CDR1 is KGHSH and CDR2 is LQKENI. V was shortened by 1 base and J by 5 bases, with 1 base between the two germline ends. The DNA of the CDR3 is TGTGCCAGCTCACCACAAGATACGCAGTATTTT. The encoded protein is CASSPQDTQYF. The entire variable domain, with the rest obtained from reference TRBV18 and TRBJ2-3, is as follows: NAGVMQNPRHLVRRRGQEARLRCSPMKGHSHVYWYRQLPEEGLKFMVYLQKENIIDESGMPKERFSAEFPKEGPSILRIQQVVRGDSAAYFCASSPQDTQYFGPGTRLTVL.

This rearrangement joins TRBV15 to TRBJ2-4; TRBD2 might be the D (5 bases). V was cut by 0 bases and J by 7 bases, with 7 bases left in between. The CDR3 sequence is 13 residues long. Germline lookup yields CDR1 LNHNV and CDR2 YYDKDF (reference sequence). The CDR3 here is CATSRDGGNIQYF. The CDR3 coding sequence is TGTGCCACCAGCAGAGATGGCGGGAACATTCAGTACTTC.

The CDR3 nucleotides are TGCAGCGTTGGCACCCACTACGAGCAGTACTTC. Amino acids: CSVGTHYEQYF. The chain couples TRBV29-1 to TRBJ2-7; no clear D gene. Trimming took off 4 bases at V and 3 bases at J, with 7 bases between the two ends. The CDR3 extends over 11 amino acids. CDR1 is SQVTM and CDR2 is ANQGSEA in the germline V gene.

The chain joins TRBV5-1 to TRBJ2-6, with D uncertain. CDR1 is SGHRS and CDR2 is YFSETQ in the germline V gene. The V and J ends lost 3 bases and 0 bases respectively, with 13 bases between them. This CDR3 has 17 amino acids. CDR3 in DNA: TGCGCCAGCAGCTCCGAAATGATTACCTCTGGGGCCAACGTCCTGACTTTC. This sequence encodes CASSSEMITSGANVLTF.

This clone was seen a handful of times. The chain uses TRBV5-6 and TRBJ2-1, with D possibly TRBD1 on 5 matching bases. V lost 4 bases and J lost 9, with 14 bases in between. The CDR3 runs to 13 residues. The germline V gene encodes CDR1 SGHDT and CDR2 YYEEEE. CDR3 sequence (DNA): TGTGCCAGCAGCCCCCGCGTGCAGGGTGAGCAGTTCTTC. It is translated as CASSPRVQGEQFF.

This clone was detected a few times. The J gene is TRBJ1-2, the V gene TRBV30, with TRBD1 matching 7 bases. Germline V CDR1 and CDR2: GTSNPN, SVGIG (reference sequence). J was trimmed by 0 bases and V by 3 bases; bases with no gene match: 7. This CDR3 has 15 amino acids. The CDR3 loop is CAWSRGGQANYGYTF. The CDR3 coding sequence is TGTGCCTGGAGCAGGGGGGGCCAAGCTAACTATGGCTACACCTTC.

This sequence joins TRBV5-1 and TRBJ1-2; the match to TRBD1 covers 7 bases. V shed 4 bases and J 3 bases; nucleotides not matched to a gene: 6. This CDR3 has 14 residues. Germline V gene data show CDR1 as SGHRS and CDR2 as YFSETQ. The CDR3 protein is CASSKGQLDYGYTF. CDR3 nucleotide sequence: TGCGCCAGCAGCAAGGGACAGCTCGACTATGGCTACACCTTC. Drawing the rest from reference TRBV5-1 and TRBJ1-2, the complete variable domain is KAGVTQTPRYLIKTRGQQVTLSCSPISGHRSVSWYQQTPGQGLQFLFEYFSETQRNKGNFPGRFSGRQFSNSRSEMNVSTLELGDSALYLCASSKGQLDYGYTFGSGTRLTVV.